Shown below are 9 T cell receptor beta chains from a single sample sequenced in a study of identical twins (dated by TCRdb to the mid-2010s). Libraries came from 5' RACE. The sample was run on an Illumina HiSeq 2000. In TCRdb, the public reads were trimmed at Q25 with fastp and aligned with MiXCR, with productive beta chains retained. Rows matching on CDR3 protein sequence are summarized as one entry with the most common DNA and genes. Counted in this sample were under 250,000 distinct CDR3 sequences; approximately 8.3% of them appeared once. The ten biggest clones cover just under 2% of the sample. These sequences were also reported in another study, on yellow fever vaccine responses in identical twins.

Sequenced material: memory (CD45RO+) T cells sorted from blood. Explained via the paper, the cell subset or site label denotes: CD45RO+ enriched T cells. Source of these receptors: a woman under 30 in good health.

This clonotype occurred many times. The chain carries TRBV5-1 and TRBJ2-1, with D tentatively TRBD1 (6 bases). Trimming removed 5 bases at V and 6 bases at J, with 9 bases between. The CDR3 has 12 residues. The germline gives CDR1 SGHRS, CDR2 YFSETQ. The CDR3 region has the DNA TGCGCCAGCAGTTCCAGGGGCAATGAGCAGTTCTTC. It encodes CASSSRGNEQFF.

This clonotype was recorded a few times. This chain uses TRBV20-1 with TRBJ2-7; 7 bases are shared with TRBD1. Looked up from germline, CDR1 is DFQATT and CDR2 is SNEGSKA (reference sequence). Unmatched junction bases numbered 19, after V lost 1 base and J lost 4 bases. There are 18 residues in the CDR3. This CDR3 is CSARAGARGSGGKYEQYF. The CDR3 region has the DNA TGCAGTGCTAGAGCCGGGGCCAGGGGGAGTGGCGGAAAGTACGAGCAGTACTTC.

This clonotype has only a few counts. This chain links TRBV9 with TRBJ2-5; tentatively, D is TRBD2 (7 bases). This CDR3 region has 16 residues. V gave up 2 bases and J gave up 1 base, with 15 bases separating them. CDR1 and CDR2 (germline): SGDLS, YYNGEE. CDR3 in amino acids: CASSVEAGALQETQYF. For the CDR3, the DNA is TGTGCCAGCAGCGTTGAGGCGGGGGCTCTCCAAGAGACCCAGTACTTC.

In this sample, this clonotype turned up many times. V is TRBV5-1 and J is TRBJ1-6; a possible D gene is TRBD1 (5 bases). Germline CDR1 reads SGHRS; CDR2 reads YFSETQ. The V end lost 4 bases, the J end lost 2 bases, and 16 bases lay between the germline ends. The CDR3 extends over 17 amino acids. The chain's CDR3 is CASSPAGGSPYNSPLHF. The CDR3, as DNA: TGCGCCAGCAGCCCCGCTGGGGGGAGTCCCTATAATTCACCCCTCCACTTT.

This chain joins TRBV4-2 and TRBJ2-5; 10 bases align to TRBD2. With V trimmed by 4 bases and J by 1 base, 6 bases remained unmatched. Per the germline V gene, CDR1 is LGHNA and CDR2 is YNFKEQ. The CDR3 totals 16 residues. For the CDR3, the DNA is TGTGCCAGCAGCCCGCGGACTAGCGGATTCCAAGAGACCCAGTACTTC. Translation gives CASSPRTSGFQETQYF.

This clonotype showed up many times. The V call is TRBV12-3 or TRBV12-4, the J call TRBJ2-2; D is unclear. With 3 bases removed from V and 1 base from J, the gap between germline ends came to 9 bases. The CDR3 totals 15 residues. CDR3: CASSFRAENTGELFF. The CDR3 nucleotides are TGTGCCAGCAGTTTTAGGGCAGAGAACACCGGGGAGCTGTTTTTT.

This clonotype was seen at least ten times. The chain joins TRBV10-3 to TRBJ2-2; D is perhaps TRBD1 (6 bases). The V gene's germline CDR1 is ENHRY and CDR2 SYGVKD. This CDR3 is 13 amino acids long. CDR3 coding DNA: TGTGGGATTGGGGGACAGAACACCGGGGAGCTGTTTTTT. Its protein is CGIGGQNTGELFF.

In its sample, this clonotype was seen many times. The V call is TRBV29-1, the J call TRBJ2-5; tentative D call: TRBD2 (6 bases). Trimming shortened V by 4 bases and J by 2 bases, and 8 bases separated the two germline ends. Looked up from germline, CDR1 is SQVTM and CDR2 is ANQGSEA. This CDR3 spans 12 amino acids. Here the CDR3 reads CSVGRGQETQYF. The CDR3 DNA follows: TGCAGCGTTGGGCGGGGACAAGAGACCCAGTACTTC.

Ten or more counts support this clonotype. This chain joins TRBV4-1 and TRBJ2-1; 10 bases line up with TRBD2. The CDR3 extends over 15 amino acids. V gave up 4 bases and J gave up 6 bases; unmatched junction bases: 6. The germline CDR1 and CDR2 sequences are MGHRA and YSYEKL. CDR3 loop: CASSREIAGGNEQFF. DNA of the CDR3: TGCGCCAGCAGCCGAGAAATAGCGGGAGGCAATGAGCAGTTCTTC.